These T cell receptor beta chains were read from a single sample in a study of monozygotic twins with inflammatory bowel disease. With the 5' RACE reads reprocessed, TCRdb shows one record per CDR3 protein and no DNA. Recorded for this sample: more than 85,000 distinct CDR3 sequences. Sequenced material: blood. Receptor source: a human donor with ulcerative colitis or Crohn's disease, or a healthy co-twin of an affected twin (not recorded which). The CDR3 runs from the conserved cysteine through the conserved F or W.

J gene	V gene	CDR3 protein
TRBJ1-5	TRBV5-1	CASSLQTGEPQHF
TRBJ2-1	TRBV6-1	CASSSRDGLAYNEQFF
TRBJ2-1	TRBV12-3/TRBV12-4	CASSLSREGVYNEQFF
TRBJ1-5	TRBV6-1	CASHEALNQPQHF
TRBJ2-1	TRBV6-1	CASSELAGVLFF
TRBJ2-1	TRBV28	CASSRLGPGLALDEQFF
TRBJ2-7	TRBV7-6	CASWDSPYEQYF
TRBJ2-2	TRBV7-2	CASSTDSTQAGELFF
TRBJ2-7	TRBV4-2	CASSQRQGYRFSYEQYF
TRBJ2-4	TRBV21-1	CASSKGRRVLAKNIQYF
TRBJ2-7	TRBV11-3	CASSRDKAVEQYF
TRBJ2-7	TRBV19	CAINSGCRREQYF
TRBJ2-1	TRBV20-1	CSARGLAGAVTSSYNEQFF
TRBJ1-4	TRBV7-2	CASSLAPGIKDEKLFF
TRBJ2-3	TRBV12-5	CASAGFRTDTQYF
TRBJ2-1	TRBV12-3/TRBV12-4	CASSLAVNEQFF
TRBJ1-5	TRBV20-1	CSAKASFNQPQHF
TRBJ2-5	TRBV28	CASSTRELETQYF
TRBJ2-1	TRBV20-1	CSARDLGLNEQFF
TRBJ2-3	TRBV20-1	CSAFIAELPTDTQYF
TRBJ1-5	TRBV19	CASSWSGKNQPQHF
TRBJ2-1	TRBV9	CASSVGWVGALNEQFF
TRBJ1-1	TRBV6-5	CASSFNPDRGTEAFF
TRBJ2-5	TRBV7-2	CASSLGELAGGPETQYF
TRBJ1-4	TRBV28	CASSASRGPTNEKLFF
TRBJ2-2	TRBV5-1	CASSWAEPNTGELFF
TRBJ2-7	TRBV5-1	CASSPRDSYYEQYF
TRBJ2-5	TRBV20-1	CSARVWESEDGTQYF
TRBJ2-6	TRBV9	CASSVPLQARERSGANVLTF
TRBJ2-7	TRBV9	CASSVASAWSGEQYF
TRBJ2-7	TRBV18	CASSPPYYEQYF
TRBJ1-5	TRBV19	CASTRYSNQPQHF
TRBJ2-3	TRBV12-3/TRBV12-4	CASRLSRADTQYF
TRBJ2-5	TRBV10-3	CAISESGLAGGVETQYF
TRBJ1-2	TRBV7-2	CASSMGWMSYGYTF
TRBJ1-1	TRBV20-1	CSARNDGTALGAFF
TRBJ2-3	TRBV4-2	CASSQETLAGVGTDTQYF
TRBJ2-5	TRBV5-4	CASSNRQGVRETQYF